This TCR beta chain originates from a study of cytomegalovirus exposure and HLA in healthy donors. At the level of the study: Within the Caucasian-associated ancestry cluster were more than 75% of the 398 genotyped donors. Study results and caveats: Reportedly, a later analysis found an Asian-associated ancestry cluster had fewer N-insertions than the approximately 670-donor mean.

A word on this clone: The antigen is unknown.

PCR was performed using 60 Vbeta and 13 Jbeta primers. As processed by the authors: Later, an analysis found around 77 million unique TCR beta chains, and some 10 million of these were shared. Generated by immunoSEQ multiplex PCR, the TCRdb table keeps only in-frame clones and is missing some. That table gives V, J and clone size, and the DNA gave D and trimming. Found here are more than 140,000 clones, roughly 80% of them singletons; the top ten hold around 3.2%. CDR1 ENHRY and CDR2 SYGVKD come from the germline V gene. This CDR3 has 14 residues. The J segment lost 2 bases and the V segment lost 5 bases, leaving 1 base of the junction unmatched.

The clonotype originates from a middle-aged man in good health and CMV-seronegative. V is TRBV10-3 and J is TRBJ2-4; 9 bases are a match to TRBD1. Sequencing input: PBMCs. CDR3 amino acids: CAISTGGPKNIQYF. CDR3 DNA sequence: TGTGCCATCAGTACAGGGGGCCCCAAAAACATTCAGTACTTC.